This TCR beta chain was retrieved from a study of shared clonotypes between healthy human individuals. The CDR3 covers 14 residues. Germline V gene sequence: CDR1 MNHNY, CDR2 SVGAGI (reference sequence). Trimming cost V 5 bases and J 8 bases, with 16 bases left between them. Clones were sequenced by immunoSEQ multiplex PCR, and TCRdb holds only the in-frame ones, with some missing. Of approximately 2.3 million clones listed, over 90% were seen once; the top ten hold under 0.45%. This receptor was obtained from a man younger than 30 in good health. Some clones in this sample may be carry-over from other donors' samples. What was sequenced was naive CD4+ T cells from PBMCs. Subset here: CD45RA+ positively selected. This chain links TRBV6-6 with TRBJ2-1; tentative D call: TRBD1 (5 bases). The CDR3, as DNA: TGTGCCAGCAGTCCCGGCCAGGGTGTCCATGAGCAGTTCTTC. Protein: CASSPGQGVHEQFF.